The 23 T cell receptor beta chains below come from one sample, sequenced in a study of cytomegalovirus exposure and HLA in healthy donors. This table comes from immunoSEQ multiplex PCR, and its TCRdb copy is limited to in-frame clones, with some not included. The repertoire consists of 100,000 to 150,000 clones, with 89% occurring once and the leading ten covering approximately 1%. The sequencing sample was made of PBMCs. The source of these receptors is a woman in her late teens or twenties in good health and CMV-seronegative.

The chain couples TRBV2 to TRBJ1-2; 7 bases match TRBD1. The CDR3 runs to 14 residues. CDR1 and CDR2 from the germline V gene are SNHLY and FYNNEI. The ends lost 6 bases at V and 3 bases at J; junction bases unmatched: 7. CDR3 amino acids: CASSPGGFDYGYTF. The CDR3 DNA is TGTGCCAGCAGCCCAGGGGGGTTTGACTATGGCTACACCTTC.

The chain combines TRBV5-6 with TRBJ1-5; D is ambiguous. Deletions cut 3 bases from V and 2 bases from J, with 15 bases between. CDR1 and CDR2 from the germline V gene are SGHDT and YYEEEE. This CDR3 region has 16 residues. DNA of the CDR3: TGTGCCAGCAGCTACTCCACGGCCGGGGGCAATCAGCCCCAGCATTTT. Translation gives CASSYSTAGGNQPQHF.

The chain is built from TRBV7-7 and TRBJ1-1; weak D call: TRBD1 (6 bases). The CDR3 runs 13 residues. The germline V gene encodes CDR1 SSHAT and CDR2 FNYEAQ (reference sequence). V was pared by 5 bases and J by 10 bases, with 17 bases between. The CDR3, as DNA: TGTGCCAGCAGCCTGGATGAGGGACAACGAGCTTTCTTT. It yields the protein CASSLDEGQRAFF.

To note about this clone: The CDR3 ends on some other residue instead of the conserved phenylalanine or tryptophan, so this is likely a read error. It is unclear where the CDR3 begins or ends on the DNA, so no DNA is shown, and the CDR3 is as TCRdb lists it. The rearrangement joins TRBV18 to TRBJ1-4. Both ends counted, the CDR3 spans 12 residues. Germline V lookup: CDR1 KGHSH, CDR2 LQKENI. CDR3 region: CASSPPRRRVSG.

The rearrangement uses TRBV5-1 and TRBJ2-2; 7 bases fit TRBD1. CDR3 length: 14 residues. Germline assignment: CDR1 SGHRS and CDR2 YFSETQ. The ends lost 6 bases at V and 3 bases at J; junction bases unmatched: 5. CDR3 amino acids: CASKRQGDTGELFF. As DNA, the CDR3 is TGCGCCAGCAAGAGACAGGGTGACACCGGGGAGCTGTTTTTT.

The rearrangement links TRBV5-1 to TRBJ2-6; perhaps TRBD1 as D (6 bases). Germline V gene data show CDR1 as SGHRS and CDR2 as YFSETQ. This CDR3 region has 16 residues. Trimming shortened V by 4 bases and J by 2 bases, and 13 bases separated the two germline ends. The CDR3 DNA reads TGCGCCAGCAGCGCCCTCACAGGGACTGGGGCCAACGTCCTGACTTTC. Protein product: CASSALTGTGANVLTF. Full variable domain (remainder filled in from reference TRBV5-1 and TRBJ2-6): KAGVTQTPRYLIKTRGQQVTLSCSPISGHRSVSWYQQTPGQGLQFLFEYFSETQRNKGNFPGRFSGRQFSNSRSEMNVSTLELGDSALYLCASSALTGTGANVLTFGAGSRLTVL.

V and J are TRBV7-9 and TRBJ2-3; 9 bases are a match to TRBD1. CDR1 is SEHNR, CDR2 FQNEAQ, per germline (reference sequence). V lost 4 bases to trimming and J lost 3 bases; unmatched junction nucleotides: 11. The CDR3 length is 17 residues. CDR3 sequence (DNA): TGTGCCAGCAGCTCACAGCGACGGGGGACAGGGACAGATACGCAGTATTTT. It encodes CASSSQRRGTGTDTQYF.

V gene TRBV29-1 combines with J gene TRBJ2-1; no reliable D call. The germline CDR1 and CDR2 sequences are SQVTM and ANQGSEA. Deletions cut 5 bases from V and 9 bases from J, with 5 bases between. CDR3 size: 9 residues. This chain's CDR3 is CSVPGEQFF. The DNA for the CDR3 is TGCAGCGTTCCGGGTGAGCAGTTCTTC.

This sequence joins TRBV27 and TRBJ2-2; the D gene is possibly TRBD2 (6 bases). CDR1 is MNHEY, CDR2 SMNVEV, per germline (reference sequence). The CDR3 spans 15 residues. V dropped 4 bases and J dropped 4 bases, with 13 bases sitting between them. The CDR3 reads CASSSGTLITGELFF. CDR3 in DNA: TGTGCCAGCAGTTCCGGGACTCTGATCACCGGGGAGCTGTTTTTT.

The genes are TRBV5-1 and TRBJ2-4, with D hard to call. The CDR3 is 15 amino acids. The germline V gene encodes CDR1 SGHRS and CDR2 YFSETQ. V shed 0 bases and J shed 8 bases, with 15 bases lying between them. DNA for the CDR3: TGCGCCAGCAGCTTGGACGGAGTGAGTTTGGACATTCAGTACTTC. Translating gives CASSLDGVSLDIQYF.

This clone was seen once. The rearrangement joins TRBV30 to TRBJ2-2, with 8 nucleotides matching TRBD2. This CDR3 contains 15 residues. Germline V CDR1 and CDR2: GTSNPN, SVGIG (reference sequence). With 4 bases clipped from V and 6 bases from J, the junction kept 10 bases outside the gene matches. The CDR3 loop is CAWMGGGGRAGELFF. CDR3 sequence (DNA): TGTGCCTGGATGGGCGGCGGGGGGAGAGCCGGGGAGCTGTTTTTT. Variable domain in full (rest from reference TRBV30 and TRBJ2-2): SQTIHQWPATLVQPVGSPLSLECTVEGTSNPNLYWYRQAAGRGLQLLFYSVGIGQISSEVPQNLSASRPQDRQFILSSKKLLLSDSGFYLCAWMGGGGRAGELFFGEGSRLTVL.

V usage is TRBV11-2 and J usage is TRBJ2-7, with TRBD2 identical over 9 bases. The germline V gene has CDR1 SGHAT and CDR2 FQNNGV. The CDR3 sequence is 16 residues long. The junction had 6 bases not matched to a gene; V was cut back by 2 bases and J by 1 base. Written as DNA, the CDR3 is TGTGCCAGCAGCTTAATCGATAGCGGGGGTTCCTACGAGCAGTACGTC. The encoded protein is CASSLIDSGGSYEQYV.

The chain links TRBV5-1 to TRBJ1-4, with D uncertain. The CDR3 loop spans 18 amino acids. Germline V gene data show CDR1 as SGHRS and CDR2 as YFSETQ. Trimming removed 2 bases from V and 0 bases from J, with 17 bases in between. CDR3 nucleotide sequence: TGCGCCAGCAGCTTAGGCCAGGTGCCACCACCAACTAATGAAAAACTGTTTTTT. Residues: CASSLGQVPPPTNEKLFF.

This clone was seen more than once but under ten times. The V and J genes are TRBV28 and TRBJ2-7; tentatively, D is TRBD1 (6 bases). Germline V lookup: CDR1 MDHEN, CDR2 SYDVKM. Trimming left V 5 bases short and J 4 bases short, with 18 bases between. This CDR3 is built from 15 residues. The CDR3 DNA reads as TGTGCCAGCAGTCCAGGACAGTTTAATGTATACGAGCAGTACTTC. The encoded protein is CASSPGQFNVYEQYF.

The chain carries TRBV6-8 and TRBJ2-7, with D perhaps TRBD2 (6 bases). CDR1 and CDR2 from the germline V gene are MNHGY and SAAAGT. With 7 bases removed from V and 3 bases from J, the gap between germline ends came to 19 bases. The CDR3 consists of 15 residues. The CDR3 DNA reads as TGTGCCAGCATCCTCGGACCGGGGGAACACTACGAGCAGTACGTC. This sequence encodes CASILGPGEHYEQYV.

The V call is TRBV4-1, the J call TRBJ1-2; perhaps TRBD1 as D (5 bases). CDR3 length equals 14 residues. Trimming left V 4 bases short and J 2 bases short, with 11 bases between. The germline gives CDR1 MGHRA, CDR2 YSYEKL. The CDR3 sequence: CASSPTELNYGYTF. DNA for the CDR3: TGCGCCAGCAGCCCGACAGAGTTGAACTATGGCTACACCTTC.

This rearrangement joins TRBV5-1 to TRBJ1-2, with 8 bases matching TRBD1. The CDR3 runs to 15 residues. Trimming at V came to 4 bases and at J to 3 bases, leaving 8 bases not matched to a gene. CDR1 and CDR2 from the germline V gene are SGHRS and YFSETQ. CDR3: CASSPPGGSDYGYTF. The CDR3 DNA reads as TGCGCCAGCAGCCCCCCAGGGGGCAGTGACTATGGCTACACCTTC.

The table lists this clone with a count of one. The chain has TRBV27 and TRBJ2-3, with unresolved D. The germline V gene encodes CDR1 MNHEY and CDR2 SMNVEV (reference sequence). The CDR3 has 16 residues. Trimming stripped 2 bases from V and 0 bases from J, with 12 bases between. CDR3 sequence: CASSLIPRRSTDTQYF. The CDR3 region has the DNA TGTGCCAGCAGTTTAATCCCTAGACGTAGCACAGATACGCAGTATTTT.

The chain joins TRBV7-2 to TRBJ2-3; tentatively, D is TRBD2 (7 bases). This CDR3 has 18 residues. V was clipped by 5 bases and J by 3 bases, with 24 bases between them. Per the germline V gene, CDR1 is SGHTA and CDR2 is FQGNSA. CDR3 sequence (DNA): TGTGCCAGCAGCACACTTCCCATTTTAGGGGGGGCGACAGATACGCAGTATTTT. It specifies CASSTLPILGGATDTQYF.

The V call is TRBV10-1, the J call TRBJ2-3; the match to TRBD2 covers 9 bases. The J segment lost 3 bases and the V segment lost 8 bases, leaving 9 bases of the junction unmatched. CDR3 length: 15 residues. Germline-derived CDR1 and CDR2 are WNHNN and SYGVQD (reference sequence). CDR3 DNA: TGCGCCAGCGGGGATAGCGGGAGTAGAACAGATACGCAGTATTTT. It codes for CASGDSGSRTDTQYF.

The chain is built from TRBV7-6 and TRBJ2-2; 11 positions agree with TRBD2. Germline V CDR1 and CDR2: SGHVS, FNYEAQ. Losses at the gene ends were 5 bases for V and 7 bases for J; bases not matched to a gene: 6. The CDR3 extends over 15 amino acids. CDR3: CASSHWTSGLGELFF. CDR3 in DNA: TGTGCCAGCAGCCACTGGACTAGCGGGCTCGGGGAGCTGTTTTTT.

The V call is TRBV5-6, the J call TRBJ1-5; D is unresolved. Germline V gene sequence: CDR1 SGHDT, CDR2 YYEEEE. The CDR3 sequence is 15 residues long. The V end was cut by 0 bases, the J end by 1 base, with 8 bases between. DNA of the CDR3: TGTGCCAGCAGCTTGGGAGGTGGAAGCAATCAGCCCCAGCATTTT. Protein sequence: CASSLGGGSNQPQHF.

This sequence joins TRBV27 and TRBJ2-7; D is perhaps TRBD2 (5 bases). V was pared by 2 bases and J by 8 bases, with 13 bases between. The CDR3 sequence is 13 residues long. CDR1 and CDR2 (germline): MNHEY, SMNVEV (reference sequence). CDR3 region: CASSLQYRTQQYF. In DNA form, the CDR3 reads TGTGCCAGCAGTTTACAATATCGGACTCAGCAGTACTTC.